These 3 T cell receptor beta chains originate from one sample sequenced in a study of blood T cell repertoires in COVID-19. Sequencing was performed with immunoSEQ multiplex PCR; in TCRdb, only in-frame clones are kept and a portion is missing. The table has about 98,000 clones, 87% seen once. Source material: peripheral blood. These receptors were taken from a man between 65 and 85 years old with acute or convalescent COVID-19.

This chain connects TRBV18 to TRBJ2-1, with 15 nucleotides matching TRBD2. The trim removed 3 bases at V and 7 bases at J, leaving 4 bases unmatched. CDR3 length: 16 amino acids. Germline V gene lookup returns CDR1 KGHSH and CDR2 LQKENI. The CDR3: CASSPWTSGGGNEQFF. In DNA, the CDR3 is TGTGCCAGCTCACCCTGGACTAGCGGGGGGGGAAATGAGCAGTTCTTC.

The chain is built from TRBV5-8 and TRBJ1-4; the D is unclear. CDR3 length equals 14 residues. Germline CDR1 and CDR2: SGHTS and YDEGEE. Trimming took 4 bases from V and 0 from J, leaving 7 bases between them. The CDR3 protein is CASSPRATNEKLFF. In DNA, the CDR3 is TGTGCCAGCAGCCCGAGGGCAACTAATGAAAAACTGTTTTTT. Looking up the rest from reference TRBV5-8 and TRBJ1-4 gives the full variable domain: EAGVTQSPTHLIKTRGQQATLRCSPISGHTSVYWYQQALGLGLQFLLWYDEGEERNRGNFPPRFSGRQFPNYSSELNVNALELEDSALYLCASSPRATNEKLFFGSGTQLSVL.

The gene calls are TRBV6-5 and TRBJ2-2, with 8 bases identical to TRBD1. CDR1 is MNHEY and CDR2 is SVGAGI in the germline V gene. The CDR3 is 15 residues long. The V gene end was trimmed by 6 bases and the J gene end by 3 bases; junction bases not matched to a gene: 6. In DNA form, the CDR3 reads TGTGCCAGCAGCCAGGACAGGGCGGACACCGGGGAGCTGTTTTTT. As protein: CASSQDRADTGELFF.